Described below is a single T cell receptor (beta chain) sequence and its context. The data stem from a study of blood T cell repertoires in COVID-19. About the research overall: All recovered Cohort 3 donors got two negative PCRs, got clearance, or saw symptom resolution. Some COVID-19 samples were acute and others convalescent; all came from the United States, Italy and Spain.

TCRdb keeps only in-frame clones here, not all; method: immunoSEQ multiplex PCR. The data show around 190,000 clones, with more than 85% seen just once and 20% to 25% held by the top ten. The CDR3 has 15 residues. V lost 4 bases, J lost 0 bases, and 3 bases stayed unmatched. Per the germline V gene, CDR1 is SEHNR and CDR2 is FQNEAQ (reference sequence). Clinical history as reported by participants underpinned cohort assignment. The chain employs TRBV7-9 and TRBJ1-3; 7 bases match TRBD1. The sample comprised PBMCs or T cells enriched from blood (not recorded which). The sequence derives from a woman aged 40 to 50 in a cohort exposed to, infected with or recovered from COVID-19 (not recorded which). The CDR3 loop reads CASSSDRSSGNTIYF. The CDR3 DNA reads TGTGCCAGCAGCTCGGACAGGAGCTCTGGAAACACCATATATTTT.